This T cell receptor beta chain originates from a study of control samples from healthy donors and cancer patients. Germline assignment: CDR1 SGHDT and CDR2 YYEEEE. The CDR3 has 16 amino acids. Trimming took off 3 bases at V and 0 bases at J, with 15 bases between the two ends. Here immunoSEQ multiplex PCR was the method, and the copy in TCRdb shows in-frame clones only, minus some. Counted here are under 70,000 clones, roughly 95% occurring once; the ten biggest clones make up around 0.99%. What was sequenced was blood. The clonotype comes from a woman in her late teens or twenties in good health. The V call is TRBV5-6, the J call TRBJ1-1, with a weak D call TRBD1 (5 bases). In DNA form, the CDR3 reads TGTGCCAGCAGCTCCGGACACCTACCATTGAACACTGAAGCTTTCTTT. The encoded protein is CASSSGHLPLNTEAFF.